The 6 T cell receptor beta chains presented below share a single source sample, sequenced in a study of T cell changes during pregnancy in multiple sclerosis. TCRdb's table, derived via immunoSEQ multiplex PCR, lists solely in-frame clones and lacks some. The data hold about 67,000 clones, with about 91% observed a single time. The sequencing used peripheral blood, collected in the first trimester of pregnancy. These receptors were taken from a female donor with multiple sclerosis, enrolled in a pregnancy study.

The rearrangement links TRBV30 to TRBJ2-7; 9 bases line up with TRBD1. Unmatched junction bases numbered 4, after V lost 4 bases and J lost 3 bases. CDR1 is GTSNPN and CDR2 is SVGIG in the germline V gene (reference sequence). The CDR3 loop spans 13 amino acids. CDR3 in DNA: TGTGCCTGGACCGGGACAGGGAACTACGAGCAGTACTTC. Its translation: CAWTGTGNYEQYF.

CDR3 coding DNA: TGTGCTAGTAGCTACGAGGAAGAGACCCAGTACTTC. Translated, it gives CASSYEEETQYF. The chain has TRBV12-5 and TRBJ2-5; D is unclear. The CDR3 is made up of 12 amino acids. From germline, CDR1 is LGHNT and CDR2 FRNRAP. V was cut by 8 bases and J by 3 bases, with 10 bases left in between. The full variable domain, rest sourced from reference TRBV12-5 and TRBJ2-5, is DARVTQTPRHKVTEMGQEVTMRCQPILGHNTVFWYRQTMMQGLELLAYFRNRAPLDDSGMPKDRFSAEMPDATLATLKIQPSEPRDSAVYFCASSYEEETQYFGPGTRLLVL.

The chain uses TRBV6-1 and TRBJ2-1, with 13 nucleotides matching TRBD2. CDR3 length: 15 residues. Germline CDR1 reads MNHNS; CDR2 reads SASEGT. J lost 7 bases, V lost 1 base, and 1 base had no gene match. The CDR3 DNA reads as TGTGCCAGCAGTGAAGGGACTAGCGGGAGTAATGAGCAGTTCTTC. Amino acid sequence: CASSEGTSGSNEQFF.

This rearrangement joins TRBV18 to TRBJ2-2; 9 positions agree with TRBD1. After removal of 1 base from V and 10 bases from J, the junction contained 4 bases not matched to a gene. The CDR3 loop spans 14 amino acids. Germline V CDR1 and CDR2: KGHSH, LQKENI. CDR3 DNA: TGTGCCAGCTCACCACTAGGACAGGGGACGGAGCTGTTTTTT. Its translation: CASSPLGQGTELFF.

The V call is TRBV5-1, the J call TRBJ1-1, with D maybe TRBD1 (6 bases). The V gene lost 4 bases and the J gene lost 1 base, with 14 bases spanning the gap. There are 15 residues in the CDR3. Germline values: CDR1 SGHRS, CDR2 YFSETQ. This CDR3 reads CASSRSGTQNTEAFF. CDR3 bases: TGCGCCAGCAGCAGGTCAGGGACACAGAACACTGAAGCTTTCTTT.

The CDR3 DNA is TGTGCCAGCAGCATAGGGGGAAGCACAGATACGCAGTATTTT. Protein product: CASSIGGSTDTQYF. The V call is TRBV6-1, the J call TRBJ2-3; weak D call: TRBD1 (6 bases). Germline CDR1 reads MNHNS; CDR2 reads SASEGT. The CDR3 sequence is 14 residues long. V shed 6 bases and J shed 0 bases, with 10 bases lying between them.